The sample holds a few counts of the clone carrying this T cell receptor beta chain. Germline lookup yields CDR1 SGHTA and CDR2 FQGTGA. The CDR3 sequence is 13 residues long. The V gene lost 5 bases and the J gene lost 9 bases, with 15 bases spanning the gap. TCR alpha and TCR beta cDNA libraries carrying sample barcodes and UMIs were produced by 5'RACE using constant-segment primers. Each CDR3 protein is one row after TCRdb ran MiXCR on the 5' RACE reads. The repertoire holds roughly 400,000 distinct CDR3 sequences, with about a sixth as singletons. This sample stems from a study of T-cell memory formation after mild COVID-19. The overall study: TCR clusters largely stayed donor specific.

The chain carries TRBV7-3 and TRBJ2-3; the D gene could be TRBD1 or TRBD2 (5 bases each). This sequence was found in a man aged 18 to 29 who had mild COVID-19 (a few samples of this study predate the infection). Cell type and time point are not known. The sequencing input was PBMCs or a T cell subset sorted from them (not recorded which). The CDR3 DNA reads TGTGCCAGCAGCAACCGGGCCTGGGACACGCAGTATTTT. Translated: CASSNRAWDTQYF.